The sequence of this TCR beta chain was determined in a study of T cells in tumors after PD-1 blockade. Overall study: Prior checkpoint blockade, systemic immunosuppressant use, or anti-cancer therapy within 4 weeks excluded patients.

Findings and caveats of the study: Roughly 42% of tumor TCR clonotypes were also found in blood.

The table came from immunoSEQ multiplex PCR; TCRdb's copy has only in-frame clones and leaves some out. In the table there are about 63,000 clones, over 65% of which are singletons. Germline V CDR1 and CDR2: GTSNPN, SVGIG (reference sequence). The CDR3 is 10 residues long. Between the trimmed V and J ends, which lost 3 bases and 13 bases, there was a span of 10 bases. About this clone: Its antigen remains unknown.

This TCR was recovered from a human donor with basal cell carcinoma. V is TRBV30 and J is TRBJ2-1; D gene ambiguous. The sample in question was PBMCs, obtained after anti-PD-1 treatment. The CDR3 reads CAWSDTTQFF. DNA of the CDR3: TGTGCCTGGAGCGACACAACTCAGTTCTTC.